This T cell receptor beta chain is drawn from a study of cytomegalovirus exposure and HLA in healthy donors. Germline values: CDR1 MNHEY, CDR2 SMNVEV (reference sequence). J lost 4 bases, V lost 6 bases, and 6 bases had no gene match. The CDR3 has 14 residues. The PCR contained 60 Vbeta and 13 Jbeta primers. Repertoires were generated with immunoSEQ multiplex PCR, while TCRdb's copy carries only in-frame clones and drops some. The table lists more than 75,000 clones, approximately 74% of them singletons. The sequence came from a man aged 40-55 years in good health and CMV-seropositive. What was sequenced was PBMCs. The chain uses TRBV27 and TRBJ2-1; 7 bases are a match to TRBD1. The CDR3 DNA is TGTGCCAGCAGAGGGGGCGGGTCATACAATGAGCAGTTCTTC. Residues: CASRGGGSYNEQFF.